This T cell receptor beta chain was obtained from a study of blood T cell repertoires in COVID-19. Study in general: There were acute and convalescent COVID-19 samples, and they came from the United States, Italy and Spain. T cells, B-cell-depleted T cells, or PBMCs provided the cDNA or gDNA that served as material.

In the original analysis: Counts of nucleated cells, estimated from reference gene primer amplification, were obtained. Some clones are missing from TCRdb's copy, which holds only in-frame ones; the method was immunoSEQ multiplex PCR. V, J and clone size reflect that table, while D and trimming were determined from the DNA. The top ten hold around 29% of the sample, which has 20,000 to 25,000 clones, around 90% seen once. This clone was recorded once. CDR1 is MNHEY and CDR2 is SVGEGT in the germline V gene. V gave up 2 bases and J gave up 6 bases, with 11 bases separating them. The CDR3 loop spans 14 amino acids.

The sequenced sample consisted of peripheral blood. The genes are TRBV6-2 or TRBV6-3 and TRBJ1-5, with D possibly being TRBD1 (6 bases). This receptor was taken from a woman in her 70s with active COVID-19. CDR3 DNA sequence: TGTGCCAGCAGTTACGTAGGGGGAAGTCAGCCCCAGCATTTT. It is translated as CASSYVGGSQPQHF.